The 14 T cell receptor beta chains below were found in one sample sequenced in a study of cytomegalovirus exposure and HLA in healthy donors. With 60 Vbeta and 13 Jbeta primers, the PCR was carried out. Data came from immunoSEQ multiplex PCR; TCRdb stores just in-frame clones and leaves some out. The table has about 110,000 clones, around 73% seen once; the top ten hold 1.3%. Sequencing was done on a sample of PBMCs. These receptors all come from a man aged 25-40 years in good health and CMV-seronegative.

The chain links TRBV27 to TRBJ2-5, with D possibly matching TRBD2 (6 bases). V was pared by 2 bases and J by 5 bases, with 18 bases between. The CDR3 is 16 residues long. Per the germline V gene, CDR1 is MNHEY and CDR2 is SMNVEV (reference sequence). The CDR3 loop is CASSLSWGFGGETQYF. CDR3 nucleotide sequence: TGTGCCAGCAGTTTAAGTTGGGGGTTTGGGGGGGAGACCCAGTACTTC.

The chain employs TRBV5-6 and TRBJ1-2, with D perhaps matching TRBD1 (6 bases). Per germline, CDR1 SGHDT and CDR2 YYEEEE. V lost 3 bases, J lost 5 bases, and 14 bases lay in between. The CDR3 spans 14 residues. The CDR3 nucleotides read TGTGCCAGCAGCTCTAACAGGGTTGGGTATGGCTACACCTTC. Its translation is CASSSNRVGYGYTF. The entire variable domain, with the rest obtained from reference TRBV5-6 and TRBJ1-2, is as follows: DAGVTQSPTHLIKTRGQQVTLRCSPKSGHDTVSWYQQALGQGPQFIFQYYEEEERQRGNFPDRFSGHQFPNYSSELNVNALLLGDSALYLCASSSNRVGYGYTFGSGTRLTVV.

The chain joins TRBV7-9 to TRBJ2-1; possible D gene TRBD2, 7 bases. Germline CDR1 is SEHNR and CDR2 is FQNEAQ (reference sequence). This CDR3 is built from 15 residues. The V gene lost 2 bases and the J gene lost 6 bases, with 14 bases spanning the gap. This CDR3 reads CASSLLGGAANEQFF. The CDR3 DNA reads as TGTGCCAGCAGCTTACTGGGGGGGGCCGCCAATGAGCAGTTCTTC.

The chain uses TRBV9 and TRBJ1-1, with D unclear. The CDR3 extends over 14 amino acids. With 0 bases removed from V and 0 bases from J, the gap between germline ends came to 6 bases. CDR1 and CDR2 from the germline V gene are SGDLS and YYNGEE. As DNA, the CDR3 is TGTGCCAGCAGCGTAGACACCATGAACACTGAAGCTTTCTTT. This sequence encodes CASSVDTMNTEAFF.

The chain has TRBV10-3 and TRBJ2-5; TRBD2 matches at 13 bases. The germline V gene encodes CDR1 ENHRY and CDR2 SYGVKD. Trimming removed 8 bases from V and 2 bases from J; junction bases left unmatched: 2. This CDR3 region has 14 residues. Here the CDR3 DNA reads TGTGCCATCGGACTAGCGGGGGTACAAGAGACCCAGTACTTC. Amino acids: CAIGLAGVQETQYF.

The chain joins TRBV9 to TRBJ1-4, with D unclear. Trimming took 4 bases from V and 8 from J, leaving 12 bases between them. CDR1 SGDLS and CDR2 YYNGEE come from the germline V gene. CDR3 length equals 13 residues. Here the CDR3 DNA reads TGTGCCAGCAGCCCAGGCCCCACGGAAAAACTGTTTTTT. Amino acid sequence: CASSPGPTEKLFF.

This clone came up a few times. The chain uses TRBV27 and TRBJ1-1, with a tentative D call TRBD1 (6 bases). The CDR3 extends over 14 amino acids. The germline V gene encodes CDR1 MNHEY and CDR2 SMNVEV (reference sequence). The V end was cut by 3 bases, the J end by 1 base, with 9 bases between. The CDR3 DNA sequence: TGTGCCAGCAGTTTTCAGGGGACGAACACTGAAGCTTTCTTT. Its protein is CASSFQGTNTEAFF.

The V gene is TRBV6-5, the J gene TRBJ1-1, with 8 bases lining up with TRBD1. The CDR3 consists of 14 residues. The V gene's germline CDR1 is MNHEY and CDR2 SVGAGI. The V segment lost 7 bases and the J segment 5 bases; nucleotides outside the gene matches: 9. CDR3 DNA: TGTGCCAGCACCCAGGCCAGGGGGCAAACTGAAGCTTTCTTT. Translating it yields CASTQARGQTEAFF.

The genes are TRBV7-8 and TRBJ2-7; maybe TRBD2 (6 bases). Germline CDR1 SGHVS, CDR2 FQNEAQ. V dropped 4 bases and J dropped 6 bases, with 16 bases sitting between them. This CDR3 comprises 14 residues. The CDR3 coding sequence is TGTGCCAGCAGCTCGAGCGAGGGGCGGGGCGAGCAGTACTTC. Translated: CASSSSEGRGEQYF.

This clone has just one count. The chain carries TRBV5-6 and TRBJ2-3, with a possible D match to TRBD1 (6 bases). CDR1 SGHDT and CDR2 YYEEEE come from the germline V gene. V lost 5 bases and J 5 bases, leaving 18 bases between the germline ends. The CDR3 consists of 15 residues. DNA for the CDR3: TGTGCCAGCAGACAGGGCCCTAGATTGGTAGATACGCAGTATTTT. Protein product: CASRQGPRLVDTQYF.

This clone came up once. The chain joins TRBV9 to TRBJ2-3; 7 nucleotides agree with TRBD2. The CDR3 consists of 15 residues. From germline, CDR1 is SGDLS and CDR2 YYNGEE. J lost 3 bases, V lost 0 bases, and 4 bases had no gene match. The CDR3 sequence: CASSVAISGTDTQYF. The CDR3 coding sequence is TGTGCCAGCAGCGTAGCAATTAGCGGGACAGATACGCAGTATTTT.

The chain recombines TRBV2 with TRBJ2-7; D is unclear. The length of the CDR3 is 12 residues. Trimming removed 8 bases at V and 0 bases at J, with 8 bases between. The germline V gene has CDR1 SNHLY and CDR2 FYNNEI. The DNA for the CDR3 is TGTGCCAGCGGAAGGAGCTCCTACGAGCAGTACTTC. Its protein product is CASGRSSYEQYF. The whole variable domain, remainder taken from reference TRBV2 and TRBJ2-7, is EPEVTQTPSHQVTQMGQEVILRCVPISNHLYFYWYRQILGQKVEFLVSFYNNEISEKSEIFDDQFSVERPDGSNFTLKIRSTKLEDSAMYFCASGRSSYEQYFGPGTRLTVT.

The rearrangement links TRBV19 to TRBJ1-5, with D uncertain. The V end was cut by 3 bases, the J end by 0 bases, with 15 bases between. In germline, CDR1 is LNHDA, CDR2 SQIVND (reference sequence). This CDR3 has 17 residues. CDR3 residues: CASSILAGLYSNQPQHF. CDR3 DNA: TGTGCCAGTAGTATTTTGGCAGGCCTTTATAGCAATCAGCCCCAGCATTTT.

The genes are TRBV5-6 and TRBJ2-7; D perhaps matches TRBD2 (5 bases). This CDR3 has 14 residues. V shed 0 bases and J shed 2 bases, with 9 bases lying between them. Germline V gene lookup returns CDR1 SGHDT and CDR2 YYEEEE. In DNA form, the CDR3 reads TGTGCCAGCAGCTTGGGTTCCGGGACCTACGAGCAGTACTTC. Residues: CASSLGSGTYEQYF.